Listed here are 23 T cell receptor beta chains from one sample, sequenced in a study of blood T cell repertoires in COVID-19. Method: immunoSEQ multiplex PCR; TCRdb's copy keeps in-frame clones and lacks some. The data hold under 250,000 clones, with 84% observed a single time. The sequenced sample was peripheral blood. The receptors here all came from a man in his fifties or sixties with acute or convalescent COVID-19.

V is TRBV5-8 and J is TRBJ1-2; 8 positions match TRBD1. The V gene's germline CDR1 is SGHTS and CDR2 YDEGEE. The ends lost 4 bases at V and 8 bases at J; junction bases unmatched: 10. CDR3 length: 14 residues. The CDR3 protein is CASSPKQGGWGYTF. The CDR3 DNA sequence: TGTGCCAGCAGCCCAAAACAGGGGGGCTGGGGCTACACCTTC.

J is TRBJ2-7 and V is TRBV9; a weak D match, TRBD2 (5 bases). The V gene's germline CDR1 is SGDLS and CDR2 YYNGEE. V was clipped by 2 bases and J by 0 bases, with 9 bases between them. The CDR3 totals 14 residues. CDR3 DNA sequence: TGTGCCAGCAGCGTCGGGGTAAGCTCCTACGAGCAGTACTTC. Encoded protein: CASSVGVSSYEQYF.

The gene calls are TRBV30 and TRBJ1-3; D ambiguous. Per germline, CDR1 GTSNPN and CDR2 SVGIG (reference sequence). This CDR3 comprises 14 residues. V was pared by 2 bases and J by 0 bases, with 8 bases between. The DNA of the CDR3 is TGTGCCTGGAGTAATATAGTCTCTGGAAACACCATATATTTT. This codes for CAWSNIVSGNTIYF. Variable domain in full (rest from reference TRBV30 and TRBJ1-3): SQTIHQWPATLVQPVGSPLSLECTVEGTSNPNLYWYRQAAGRGLQLLFYSVGIGQISSEVPQNLSASRPQDRQFILSSKKLLLSDSGFYLCAWSNIVSGNTIYFGEGSWLTVV.

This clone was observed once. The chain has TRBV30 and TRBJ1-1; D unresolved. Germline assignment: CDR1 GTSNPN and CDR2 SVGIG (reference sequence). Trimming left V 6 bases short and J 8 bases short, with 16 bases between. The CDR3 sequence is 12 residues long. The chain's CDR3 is CACEGGTVEAFF. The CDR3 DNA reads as TGTGCCTGCGAAGGAGGCACCGTGGAAGCTTTCTTT. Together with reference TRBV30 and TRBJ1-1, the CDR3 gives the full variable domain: SQTIHQWPATLVQPVGSPLSLECTVEGTSNPNLYWYRQAAGRGLQLLFYSVGIGQISSEVPQNLSASRPQDRQFILSSKKLLLSDSGFYLCACEGGTVEAFFGQGTRLTVV.

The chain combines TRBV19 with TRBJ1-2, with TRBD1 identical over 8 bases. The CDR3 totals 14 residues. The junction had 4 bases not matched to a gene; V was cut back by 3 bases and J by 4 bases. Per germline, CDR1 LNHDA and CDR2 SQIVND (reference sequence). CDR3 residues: CASSIGTGGYGYTF. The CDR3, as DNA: TGTGCCAGTAGTATTGGCACAGGGGGCTATGGCTACACCTTC.

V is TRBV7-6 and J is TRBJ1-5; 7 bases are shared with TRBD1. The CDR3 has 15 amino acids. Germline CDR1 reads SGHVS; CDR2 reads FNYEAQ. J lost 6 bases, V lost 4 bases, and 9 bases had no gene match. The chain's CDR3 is CASSSKAGGTQPQHF. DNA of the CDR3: TGTGCCAGCAGCTCCAAGGCAGGGGGAACTCAGCCCCAGCATTTT.

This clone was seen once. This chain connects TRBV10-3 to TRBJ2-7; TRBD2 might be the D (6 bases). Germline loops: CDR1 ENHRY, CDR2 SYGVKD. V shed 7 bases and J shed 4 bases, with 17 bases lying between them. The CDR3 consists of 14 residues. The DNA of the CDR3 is TGTGCCATCAATCCCGGACCAGGAGGGTACGAGCAGTACTTC. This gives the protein CAINPGPGGYEQYF.

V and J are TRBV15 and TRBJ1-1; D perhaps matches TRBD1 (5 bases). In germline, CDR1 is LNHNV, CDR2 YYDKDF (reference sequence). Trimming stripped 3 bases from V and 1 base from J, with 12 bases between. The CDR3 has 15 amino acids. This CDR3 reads CATSRAGRTNTEAFF. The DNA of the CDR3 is TGTGCCACCAGCAGGGCGGGACGGACGAACACTGAAGCTTTCTTT.

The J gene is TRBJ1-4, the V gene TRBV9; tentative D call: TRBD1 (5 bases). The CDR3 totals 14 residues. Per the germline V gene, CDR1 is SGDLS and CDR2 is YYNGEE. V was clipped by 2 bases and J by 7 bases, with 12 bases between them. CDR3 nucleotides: TGTGCCAGCAGCGTCCGTTCGGGGGGTGAAAAACTGTTTTTT. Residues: CASSVRSGGEKLFF. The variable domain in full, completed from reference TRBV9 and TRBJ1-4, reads DSGVTQTPKHLITATGQRVTLRCSPRSGDLSVYWYQQSLDQGLQFLIQYYNGEERAKGNILERFSAQQFPDLHSELNLSSLELGDSALYFCASSVRSGGEKLFFGSGTQLSVL.

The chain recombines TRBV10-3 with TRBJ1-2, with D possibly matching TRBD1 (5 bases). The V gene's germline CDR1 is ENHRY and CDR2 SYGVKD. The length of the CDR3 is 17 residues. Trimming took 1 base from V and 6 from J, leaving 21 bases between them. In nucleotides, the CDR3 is TGTGCCATCAGTGAGTTCGATGGTGCGGCAGGGCCTCATGGCTACACCTTC. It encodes CAISEFDGAAGPHGYTF.

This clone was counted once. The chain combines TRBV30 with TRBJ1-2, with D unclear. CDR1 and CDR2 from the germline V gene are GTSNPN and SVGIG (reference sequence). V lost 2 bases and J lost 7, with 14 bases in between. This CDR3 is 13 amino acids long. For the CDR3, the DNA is TGTGCCTGGAGTCCACAGATCGGCTCTGGCTACACCTTC. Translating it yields CAWSPQIGSGYTF.

The CDR3 loop reads CASSLGTGAGNTIYF. CDR3 nucleotides: TGTGCCAGCAGCCTCGGGACAGGGGCCGGAAACACCATATATTTT. The chain carries TRBV7-9 and TRBJ1-3, with 10 nucleotides matching TRBD1. Germline V gene data show CDR1 as SEHNR and CDR2 as FQNEAQ (reference sequence). The CDR3 runs 15 residues. V gave up 5 bases and J gave up 4 bases; unmatched junction bases: 5.

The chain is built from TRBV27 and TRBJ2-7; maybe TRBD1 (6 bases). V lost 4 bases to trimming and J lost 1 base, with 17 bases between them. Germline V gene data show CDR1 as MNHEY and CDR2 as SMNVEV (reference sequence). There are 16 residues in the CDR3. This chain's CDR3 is CASSSIGRTGSYEQYF. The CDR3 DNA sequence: TGTGCCAGCAGTTCCATTGGCCGAACAGGGTCCTACGAGCAGTACTTC.

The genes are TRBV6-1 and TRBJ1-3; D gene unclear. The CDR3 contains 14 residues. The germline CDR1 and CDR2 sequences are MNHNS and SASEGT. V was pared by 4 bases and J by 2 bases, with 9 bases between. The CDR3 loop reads CASSAAYTGNTIYF. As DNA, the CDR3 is TGTGCCAGCAGTGCAGCGTATACTGGAAACACCATATATTTT.

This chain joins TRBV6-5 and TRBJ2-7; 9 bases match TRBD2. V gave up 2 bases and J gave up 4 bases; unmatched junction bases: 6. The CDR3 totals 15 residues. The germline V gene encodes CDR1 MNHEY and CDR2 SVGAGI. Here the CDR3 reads CASSYRGGGDYEQYF. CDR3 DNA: TGTGCCAGCAGTTACCGGGGCGGGGGGGATTACGAGCAGTACTTC.

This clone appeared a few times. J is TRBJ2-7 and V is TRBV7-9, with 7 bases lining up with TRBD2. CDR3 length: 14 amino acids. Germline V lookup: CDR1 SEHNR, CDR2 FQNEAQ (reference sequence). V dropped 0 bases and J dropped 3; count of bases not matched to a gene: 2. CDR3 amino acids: CASSLAASGYEQYF. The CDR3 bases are TGTGCCAGCAGCTTAGCGGCTAGCGGCTACGAGCAGTACTTC. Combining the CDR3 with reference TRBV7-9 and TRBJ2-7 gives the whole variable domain DTGVSQNPRHKITKRGQNVTFRCDPISEHNRLYWYRQTLGQGPEFLTYFQNEAQLEKSRLLSDRFSAERPKGSFSTLEIQRTEQGDSAMYLCASSLAASGYEQYFGPGTRLTVT.

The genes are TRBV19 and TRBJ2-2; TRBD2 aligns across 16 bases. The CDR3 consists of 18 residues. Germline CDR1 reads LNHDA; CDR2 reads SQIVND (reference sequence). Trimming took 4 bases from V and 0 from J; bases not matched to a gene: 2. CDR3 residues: CASSRGLAGGSNTGELFF. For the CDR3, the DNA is TGTGCCAGTAGTAGGGGACTAGCGGGAGGGTCGAACACCGGGGAGCTGTTTTTT.

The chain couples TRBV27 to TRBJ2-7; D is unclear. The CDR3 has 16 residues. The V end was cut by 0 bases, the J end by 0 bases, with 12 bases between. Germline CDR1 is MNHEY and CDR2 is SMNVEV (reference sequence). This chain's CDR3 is CASSLSYQASSYEQYF. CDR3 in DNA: TGTGCCAGCAGTTTATCGTACCAGGCCAGCTCCTACGAGCAGTACTTC.

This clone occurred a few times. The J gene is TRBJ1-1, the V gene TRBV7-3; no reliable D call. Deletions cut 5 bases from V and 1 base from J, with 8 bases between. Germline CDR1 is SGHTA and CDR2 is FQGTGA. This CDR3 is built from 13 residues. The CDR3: CASSPQSNTEAFF. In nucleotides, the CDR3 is TGTGCCAGCAGCCCACAGTCGAACACTGAAGCTTTCTTT.

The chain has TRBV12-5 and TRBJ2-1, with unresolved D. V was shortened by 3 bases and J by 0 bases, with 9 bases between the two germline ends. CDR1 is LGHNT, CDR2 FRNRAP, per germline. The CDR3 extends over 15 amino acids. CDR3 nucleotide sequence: TGTGCTAGTGGTTTCTGGCGGAGCTCCTACAATGAGCAGTTCTTC. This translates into CASGFWRSSYNEQFF. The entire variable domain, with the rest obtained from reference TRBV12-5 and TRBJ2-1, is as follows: DARVTQTPRHKVTEMGQEVTMRCQPILGHNTVFWYRQTMMQGLELLAYFRNRAPLDDSGMPKDRFSAEMPDATLATLKIQPSEPRDSAVYFCASGFWRSSYNEQFFGPGTRLTVL.

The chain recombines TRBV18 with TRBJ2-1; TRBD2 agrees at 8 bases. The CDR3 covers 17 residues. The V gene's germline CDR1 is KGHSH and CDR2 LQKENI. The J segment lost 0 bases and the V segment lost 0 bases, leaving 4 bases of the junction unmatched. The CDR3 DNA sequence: TGTGCCAGCTCACCACCGGACGGGAGGGCCTCCTACAATGAGCAGTTCTTC. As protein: CASSPPDGRASYNEQFF.

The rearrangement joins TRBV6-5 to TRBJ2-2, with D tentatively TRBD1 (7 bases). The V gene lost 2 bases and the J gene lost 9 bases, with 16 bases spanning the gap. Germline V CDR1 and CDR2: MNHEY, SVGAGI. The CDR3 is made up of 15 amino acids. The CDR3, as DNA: TGTGCCAGCAGTTACGCAGGGGGGTCCGACCGGGAGCTGTTTTTT. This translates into CASSYAGGSDRELFF.

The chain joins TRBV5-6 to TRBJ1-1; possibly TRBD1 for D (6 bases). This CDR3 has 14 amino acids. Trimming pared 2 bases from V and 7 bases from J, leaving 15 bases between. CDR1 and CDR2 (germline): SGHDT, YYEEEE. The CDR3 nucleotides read TGTGCCAGCAGCTTATGGGGGCGCCGGAATGAAGCTTTCTTT. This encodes CASSLWGRRNEAFF.